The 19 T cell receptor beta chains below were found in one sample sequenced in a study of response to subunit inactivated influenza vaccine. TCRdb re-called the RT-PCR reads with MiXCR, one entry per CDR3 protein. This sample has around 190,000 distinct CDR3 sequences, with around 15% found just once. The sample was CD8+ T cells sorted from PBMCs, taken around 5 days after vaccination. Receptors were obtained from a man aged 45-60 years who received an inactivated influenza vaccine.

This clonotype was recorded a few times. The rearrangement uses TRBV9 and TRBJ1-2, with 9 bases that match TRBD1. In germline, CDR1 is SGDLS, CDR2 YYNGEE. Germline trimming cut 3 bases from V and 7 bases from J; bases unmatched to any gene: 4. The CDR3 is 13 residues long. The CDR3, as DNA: TGTGCCAGCAGCGCCTACAGGGGGCTTGGCTACACCTTC. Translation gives CASSAYRGLGYTF.

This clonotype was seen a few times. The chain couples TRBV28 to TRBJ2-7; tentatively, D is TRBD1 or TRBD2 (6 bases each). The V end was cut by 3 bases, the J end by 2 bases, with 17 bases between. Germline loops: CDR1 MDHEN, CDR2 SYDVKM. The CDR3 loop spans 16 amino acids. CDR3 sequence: CASSFRGELRTYEQYF. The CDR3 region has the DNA TGTGCCAGCAGTTTTAGGGGGGAGTTAAGGACCTACGAGCAGTACTTC.

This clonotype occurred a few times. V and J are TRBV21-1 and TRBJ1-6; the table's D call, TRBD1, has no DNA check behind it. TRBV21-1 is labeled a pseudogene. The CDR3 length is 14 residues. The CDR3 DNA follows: TGTGCCAGCAGACCGACAGGGACTAATTCACCCCTCCACTTT. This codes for CASRPTGTNSPLHF.

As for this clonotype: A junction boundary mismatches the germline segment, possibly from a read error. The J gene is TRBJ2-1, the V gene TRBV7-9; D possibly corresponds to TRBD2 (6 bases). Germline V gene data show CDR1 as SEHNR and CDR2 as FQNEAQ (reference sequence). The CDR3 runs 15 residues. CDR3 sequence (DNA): TGTGCCAGCAGCTTTGGGGACTTCCCGTACAATAAGCAGTTCTTC. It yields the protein CASSFGDFPYNKQFF.

The CDR3 spells CASSQEEQGALTDTQYF. CDR3 sequence (DNA): TGTGCCAGCAGCCAAGAAGAACAGGGGGCTCTGACAGATACGCAGTATTTT. The V gene is TRBV4-2, the J gene TRBJ2-3; 9 bases map to TRBD1. After removal of 0 bases from V and 3 bases from J, the junction contained 7 bases not matched to a gene. The V gene's germline CDR1 is LGHNA and CDR2 YNFKEQ. The CDR3 has 17 residues.

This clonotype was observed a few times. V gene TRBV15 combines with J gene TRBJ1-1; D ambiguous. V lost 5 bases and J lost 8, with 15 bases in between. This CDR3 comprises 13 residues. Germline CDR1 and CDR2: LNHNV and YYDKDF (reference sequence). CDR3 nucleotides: TGTGCCACCAGCTCTCAGAGGGTAGAAGAAGCTTTCTTT. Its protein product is CATSSQRVEEAFF.

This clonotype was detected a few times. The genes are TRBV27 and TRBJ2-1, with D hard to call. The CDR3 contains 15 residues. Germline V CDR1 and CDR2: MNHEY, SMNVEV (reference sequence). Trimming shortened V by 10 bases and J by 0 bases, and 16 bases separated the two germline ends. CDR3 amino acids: CATLPWGSSYNEQFF. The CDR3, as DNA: TGTGCCACCCTTCCCTGGGGTAGCTCCTACAATGAGCAGTTCTTC.

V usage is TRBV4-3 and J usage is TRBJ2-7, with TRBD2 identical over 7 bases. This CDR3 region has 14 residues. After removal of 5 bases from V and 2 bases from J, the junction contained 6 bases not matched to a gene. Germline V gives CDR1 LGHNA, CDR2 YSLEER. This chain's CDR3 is CASSWSSGTYEQYF. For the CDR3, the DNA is TGCGCCAGCAGCTGGTCTAGCGGAACCTACGAGCAGTACTTC.

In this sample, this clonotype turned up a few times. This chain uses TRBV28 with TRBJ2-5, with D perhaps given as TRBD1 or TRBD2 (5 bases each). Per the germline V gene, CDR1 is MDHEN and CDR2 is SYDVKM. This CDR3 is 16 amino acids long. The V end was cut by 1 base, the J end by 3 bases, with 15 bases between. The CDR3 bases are TGTGCCAGCAGTTTATCCCGGGACCGGGAAGAAGAGACCCAGTACTTC. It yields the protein CASSLSRDREEETQYF.

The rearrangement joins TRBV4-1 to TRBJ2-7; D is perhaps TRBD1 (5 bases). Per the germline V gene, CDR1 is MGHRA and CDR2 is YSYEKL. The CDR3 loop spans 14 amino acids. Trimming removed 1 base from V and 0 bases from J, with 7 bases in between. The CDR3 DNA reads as TGCGCCAGCAGCCAAGTGGACAACTCCTACGAGCAGTACTTC. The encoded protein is CASSQVDNSYEQYF.

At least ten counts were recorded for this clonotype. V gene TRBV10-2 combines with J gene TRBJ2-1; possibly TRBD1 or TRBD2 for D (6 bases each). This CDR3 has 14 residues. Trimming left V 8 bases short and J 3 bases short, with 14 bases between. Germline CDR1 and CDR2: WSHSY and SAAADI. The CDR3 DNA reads TGCGCCAGCGGGGGGCTAGCGAGCTACAATGAGCAGTTCTTC. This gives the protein CASGGLASYNEQFF.

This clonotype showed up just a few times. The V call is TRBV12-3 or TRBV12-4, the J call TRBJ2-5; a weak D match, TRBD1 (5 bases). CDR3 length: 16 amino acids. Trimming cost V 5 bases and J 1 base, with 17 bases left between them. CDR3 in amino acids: CASSPDATVRQETQYF. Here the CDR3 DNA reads TGTGCCAGCAGTCCCGACGCGACAGTTCGCCAAGAGACCCAGTACTTC.

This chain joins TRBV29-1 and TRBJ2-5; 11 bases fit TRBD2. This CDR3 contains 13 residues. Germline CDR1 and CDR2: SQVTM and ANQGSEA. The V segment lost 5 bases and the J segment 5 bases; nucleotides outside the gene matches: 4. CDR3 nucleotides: TGCAGCGTTATAGGGACTAGCGGCGAGACCCAGTACTTC. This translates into CSVIGTSGETQYF.

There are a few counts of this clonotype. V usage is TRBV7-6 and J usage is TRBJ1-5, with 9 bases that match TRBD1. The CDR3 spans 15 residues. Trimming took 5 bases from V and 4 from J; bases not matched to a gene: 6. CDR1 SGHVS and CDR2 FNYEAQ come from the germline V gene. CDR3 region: CASSERTGVNQPQHF. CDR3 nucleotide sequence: TGTGCCAGCAGCGAAAGGACAGGGGTAAATCAGCCCCAGCATTTT.

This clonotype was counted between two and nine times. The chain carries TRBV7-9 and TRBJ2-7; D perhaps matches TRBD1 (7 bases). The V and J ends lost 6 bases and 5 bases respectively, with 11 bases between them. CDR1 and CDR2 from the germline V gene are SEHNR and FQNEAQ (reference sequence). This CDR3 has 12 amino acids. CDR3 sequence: CASRQGGNEQYF. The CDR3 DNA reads TGTGCCAGCAGGCAGGGGGGCAACGAGCAGTACTTC.

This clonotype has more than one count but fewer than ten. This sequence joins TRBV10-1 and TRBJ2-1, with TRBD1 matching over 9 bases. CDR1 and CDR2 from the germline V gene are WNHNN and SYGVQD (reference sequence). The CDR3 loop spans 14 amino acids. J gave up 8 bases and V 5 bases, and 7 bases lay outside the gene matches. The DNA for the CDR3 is TGCGCCAGCAGTAAGGGACAGGGTGGGGATGAGCAGTTCTTC. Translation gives CASSKGQGGDEQFF.

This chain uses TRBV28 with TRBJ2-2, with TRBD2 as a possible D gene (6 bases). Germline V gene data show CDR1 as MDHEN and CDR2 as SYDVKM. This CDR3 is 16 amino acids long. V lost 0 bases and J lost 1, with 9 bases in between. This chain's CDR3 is CASSLWVGGNTGELFF. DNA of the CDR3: TGTGCCAGCAGTTTATGGGTCGGGGGGAACACCGGGGAGCTGTTTTTT.

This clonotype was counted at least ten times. The CDR3 reads CASQGPLYNEQFF. The CDR3 nucleotides are TGTGCCAGCCAGGGACCGCTCTACAATGAGCAGTTCTTC. V gene TRBV7-9 combines with J gene TRBJ2-1; D may be TRBD1 or TRBD2 (5 bases each). With 8 bases removed from V and 3 bases from J, the gap between germline ends came to 11 bases. Per the germline V gene, CDR1 is SEHNR and CDR2 is FQNEAQ (reference sequence). The CDR3 has 13 residues. The entire variable domain, with the rest obtained from reference TRBV7-9 and TRBJ2-1, is as follows: DTGVSQNPRHKITKRGQNVTFRCDPISEHNRLYWYRQTLGQGPEFLTYFQNEAQLEKSRLLSDRFSAERPKGSFSTLEIQRTEQGDSAMYLCASQGPLYNEQFFGPGTRLTVL.

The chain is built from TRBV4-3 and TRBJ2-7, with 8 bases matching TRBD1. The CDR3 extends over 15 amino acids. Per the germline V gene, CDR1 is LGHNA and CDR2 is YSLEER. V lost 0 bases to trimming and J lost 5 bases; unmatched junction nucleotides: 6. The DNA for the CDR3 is TGCGCCAGCAGCCAAGATAGGGGGACAGGACACGAGCAGTACTTC. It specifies CASSQDRGTGHEQYF.